These 28 T cell receptor beta chains came from one sample sequenced in a study of vaccination and CD4 T cells after COVID-19. Their target antigens are unknown. Treatment meaning: roughly ten-day PBMC culture with coronavirus spike peptide pools or control peptides (ViraFEST assay). Cultured CD4+ T cell DNA was sequenced using the Oncomine TCR Beta short-read assay. TCRdb re-called the PCR reads through MiXCR, storing one row per CDR3 protein. This table has fewer than 7,000 distinct CDR3 sequences, roughly two thirds appearing once. Sequenced input: CD4+ T cells from blood, cultured in vitro. These receptors originate from a human donor who had recovered from COVID-19.

The chain employs TRBV6-2 or TRBV6-3 and TRBJ1-5, with D perhaps TRBD1 (5 bases). This CDR3 has 14 amino acids. V gave up 6 bases and J gave up 0 bases, with 9 bases separating them. CDR1 and CDR2 from the germline V gene are MNHEY and SVGEGT. The CDR3 here is CASSSRDSNQPQHF. CDR3 sequence (DNA): TGTGCCAGCAGCAGCAGGGATAGCAATCAGCCCCAGCATTTT.

This chain joins TRBV2 and TRBJ1-1; D might be TRBD1 (5 bases). With 5 bases removed from V and 2 bases from J, the gap between germline ends came to 9 bases. CDR1 and CDR2 from the germline V gene are SNHLY and FYNNEI. This CDR3 is built from 13 residues. The CDR3: CASSNQGNTEAFF. For the CDR3, the DNA is TGTGCCAGCAGTAACCAGGGAAACACTGAAGCTTTCTTT.

This sequence joins TRBV28 and TRBJ2-5; TRBD2 might be the D (6 bases). V was clipped by 5 bases and J by 7 bases, with 11 bases between them. Germline V gene data show CDR1 as MDHEN and CDR2 as SYDVKM. This CDR3 comprises 12 residues. This CDR3 reads CASSEGGPTQYF. Written as DNA, the CDR3 is TGTGCCAGCAGTGAGGGAGGTCCGACCCAGTACTTC. The whole variable domain, remainder taken from reference TRBV28 and TRBJ2-5, is DVKVTQSSRYLVKRTGEKVFLECVQDMDHENMFWYRQDPGLGLRLIYFSYDVKMKEKGDIPEGYSVSREKKERFSLILESASTNQTSMYLCASSEGGPTQYFGPGTRLLVL.

This clonotype counts as medium-sized. This chain uses TRBV11-3 with TRBJ2-5; D unresolved. Germline V gene lookup returns CDR1 SGHNT and CDR2 YENEEA. V was pared by 1 base and J by 5 bases, with 5 bases between. This CDR3 comprises 12 residues. The CDR3 coding sequence is TGTGCCAGCAGCTTAGGGGATGAGACCCAGTACTTC. This codes for CASSLGDETQYF.

This clonotype showed up just a few times. The chain joins TRBV20-1 to TRBJ2-7, with D unclear. CDR3 length: 17 amino acids. Germline CDR1 is DFQATT and CDR2 is SNEGSKA (reference sequence). V lost 0 bases, J lost 3 bases, and 21 bases lay in between. CDR3 amino acids: CSARDSLRRSLRYEQYF. CDR3 coding DNA: TGCAGTGCTAGAGATTCATTACGGCGGAGTTTACGCTACGAGCAGTACTTC.

The chain couples TRBV7-9 to TRBJ1-6; maybe TRBD1 (6 bases). Germline assignment: CDR1 SEHNR and CDR2 FQNEAQ (reference sequence). V gave up 3 bases and J gave up 7 bases, with 10 bases separating them. This CDR3 is 14 amino acids long. The CDR3 DNA follows: TGTGCCAGCAGCTTCTCAGGGGAAAATTCACCCCTCCACTTT. It codes for CASSFSGENSPLHF.

The chain links TRBV5-1 to TRBJ1-5; 10 bases match TRBD1. CDR3 length: 15 amino acids. Looked up from germline, CDR1 is SGHRS and CDR2 is YFSETQ. V lost 4 bases, J lost 5 bases, and 6 bases stayed unmatched. The CDR3 loop is CASSLSGTGDQPQHF. The CDR3 DNA follows: TGCGCCAGCAGCCTCAGCGGGACAGGGGATCAGCCCCAGCATTTT.

The V call is TRBV7-2, the J call TRBJ2-2, with a tentative D call TRBD2 (7 bases). CDR1 SGHTA and CDR2 FQGNSA come from the germline V gene. The CDR3 is made up of 15 amino acids. Trimming took 1 base from V and 3 from J, leaving 9 bases between them. The CDR3 region has the DNA TGTGCCAGCAGCTTAGTAGGGGGGGACACCGGGGAGCTGTTTTTT. Its protein product is CASSLVGGDTGELFF.

A single count supports this clonotype. The CDR3 is CSARGGLTYEQYF. The CDR3 nucleotides read TGCAGTGCTAGAGGGGGACTAACCTACGAGCAGTACTTC. The J gene is TRBJ2-7, the V gene TRBV20-1; TRBD2 agrees at 7 bases. This CDR3 region has 13 residues. In germline, CDR1 is DFQATT, CDR2 SNEGSKA (reference sequence). V lost 1 base and J lost 2; bases outside the gene matches: 2.

This clonotype was detected only a few times. Germline and junction disagree at one end, which may indicate a read error. The chain combines TRBV5-1 with TRBJ1-1, with D possibly matching TRBD1 (6 bases). Germline V lookup: CDR1 SGHRS, CDR2 YFSETQ. The CDR3 has 16 residues. The CDR3 region is CASSDQGIGMNAEAFF. In DNA form, the CDR3 reads TGCGCCAGCAGTGATCAGGGGATAGGTATGAACGCTGAAGCTTTCTTT.

This chain links TRBV7-2 with TRBJ1-1; no definite D call. The length of the CDR3 is 13 residues. V was clipped by 7 bases and J by 4 bases, with 13 bases between them. Germline CDR1 SGHTA, CDR2 FQGNSA. The CDR3 DNA is TGTGCCAGCACCTCACTAGTGGGCACTGAAGCTTTCTTT. Residues: CASTSLVGTEAFF.

The chain has TRBV6-2 or TRBV6-3 and TRBJ2-1, with a weak D call TRBD1 (6 bases). Trimming shortened V by 2 bases and J by 12 bases, and 11 bases separated the two germline ends. CDR1 and CDR2 from the germline V gene are MNHEY and SVGEGT. The CDR3 sequence is 12 residues long. The DNA for the CDR3 is TGTGCCAGCAGTTACGGGGGCCGGGGGCAGTTCTTC. This sequence encodes CASSYGGRGQFF.

The V and J genes are TRBV28 and TRBJ1-1; D remains ambiguous. The CDR3 totals 14 residues. Per germline, CDR1 MDHEN and CDR2 SYDVKM. Trimming stripped 3 bases from V and 1 base from J, with 9 bases between. This CDR3 reads CASSLAGRNTEAFF. The DNA for the CDR3 is TGTGCCAGCAGTTTGGCCGGACGGAACACTGAAGCTTTCTTT.

This chain connects TRBV24-1 to TRBJ2-2, with 8 bases lining up with TRBD2. CDR1 is KGHDR, CDR2 SFDVKD, per germline. V shed 8 bases and J 0 bases; nucleotides not matched to a gene: 28. The CDR3 loop spans 23 amino acids. CDR3 nucleotides: TGTGCCACCAACCCCCTCTCCCGCCAAGACCCGAGCGGGAGAGGGGCGAACACCGGGGAGCTGTTTTTT. Protein: CATNPLSRQDPSGRGANTGELFF.

The rearrangement joins TRBV24-1 to TRBJ1-5; TRBD1 agrees at 10 bases. CDR1 is KGHDR, CDR2 SFDVKD, per germline. The CDR3 contains 17 residues. V lost 0 bases to trimming and J lost 1 base; unmatched junction nucleotides: 2. CDR3 protein: CATSDLPGQGSNQPQHF. Written as DNA, the CDR3 is TGTGCCACCAGTGATTTGCCGGGACAGGGGAGCAATCAGCCCCAGCATTTT.

The chain carries TRBV28 and TRBJ1-5; no reliable D call. Trimming pared 6 bases from V and 1 base from J, leaving 19 bases between. Germline V CDR1 and CDR2: MDHEN, SYDVKM. CDR3 length: 17 residues. The CDR3 reads CASSSPGRPLSNQPQHF. CDR3 DNA: TGTGCCAGCAGCTCTCCCGGGAGACCTCTGAGCAATCAGCCCCAGCATTTT.

The chain carries TRBV18 and TRBJ1-6; possibly TRBD1 for D (6 bases). With 4 bases removed from V and 0 bases from J, the gap between germline ends came to 16 bases. The germline V gene encodes CDR1 KGHSH and CDR2 LQKENI. This CDR3 is 18 amino acids long. CDR3 loop: CASSLTGTSNSYNSPLHF. In nucleotides, the CDR3 is TGTGCCAGCTCACTCACCGGGACATCCAACTCCTATAATTCACCCCTCCACTTT.

This chain uses TRBV10-3 with TRBJ2-3, with TRBD1 as a possible D gene (6 bases). Trimming took 4 bases from V and 0 from J, leaving 11 bases between them. CDR1 and CDR2 from the germline V gene are ENHRY and SYGVKD. The CDR3 covers 15 residues. The chain's CDR3 is CAISGGQESTDTQYF. The CDR3 DNA reads as TGTGCCATCAGTGGGGGGCAAGAGAGCACAGATACGCAGTATTTT.

The genes are TRBV10-3 and TRBJ1-2, with TRBD1 identical over 7 bases. CDR1 is ENHRY, CDR2 SYGVKD, per germline. J gave up 5 bases and V 4 bases, and 7 bases lay outside the gene matches. The CDR3 runs to 14 residues. The CDR3 is CAISGGQNFYGYTF. The CDR3 DNA reads TGTGCCATCAGTGGGGGACAGAATTTTTATGGCTACACCTTC.

The V call is TRBV6-5, the J call TRBJ1-1, with TRBD1 identical over 8 bases. Trimming removed 2 bases from V and 1 base from J; junction bases left unmatched: 3. The CDR3 length is 15 residues. CDR1 is MNHEY and CDR2 is SVGAGI in the germline V gene. The DNA of the CDR3 is TGTGCCAGCAGTTACGGGGACAGGCGGAACACTGAAGCTTTCTTT. It translates to CASSYGDRRNTEAFF.

The chain links TRBV7-2 to TRBJ2-3, with no clear D. CDR1 and CDR2 (germline): SGHTA, FQGNSA. V lost 7 bases and J lost 3, with 5 bases in between. This CDR3 spans 11 amino acids. The CDR3 spells CASTSTDTQYF. CDR3 DNA sequence: TGTGCCAGCACCTCAACAGATACGCAGTATTTT.

This clonotype was found once. Likely a read error: the CDR3 ends without its conserved phenylalanine or tryptophan. The chain recombines TRBV4-1 with TRBJ1-4, with D possibly being TRBD1 (5 bases). The CDR3 covers 14 residues. Germline lookup yields CDR1 MGHRA and CDR2 YSYEKL. With 4 bases removed from V and 5 bases from J, the gap between germline ends came to 11 bases. The CDR3 nucleotides are TGCGCCAGCAGCCGCGCGGGGCTCAATGAAAAACTGTTTTCT. Translation gives CASSRAGLNEKLFS.

The V gene is TRBV5-6, the J gene TRBJ1-2; TRBD1 aligns across 7 bases. The CDR3 contains 13 residues. CDR1 SGHDT and CDR2 YYEEEE come from the germline V gene. The J segment lost 8 bases and the V segment lost 5 bases, leaving 9 bases of the junction unmatched. Here the CDR3 reads CASRPSGGIGYTF. The CDR3 coding sequence is TGTGCCAGCAGGCCCTCAGGGGGGATCGGCTACACCTTC.

This clonotype was seen a handful of times. The chain joins TRBV28 to TRBJ1-2; the D gene is possibly TRBD1 (6 bases). V shed 2 bases and J shed 8 bases, with 12 bases lying between them. The CDR3 has 13 amino acids. Germline CDR1 is MDHEN and CDR2 is SYDVKM. CDR3 in DNA: TGTGCCAGCAGTTTAGGTCAAGGGGGAGGCTACACCTTC. Its translation is CASSLGQGGGYTF.

V is TRBV21-1 and J is TRBJ2-7; the table's D call, TRBD1, has no DNA check behind it. TRBV21-1 is a pseudogene. CDR3 length equals 17 residues. CDR3 sequence: CASSKVLTQGAKYEQYF. DNA for the CDR3: TGTGCCAGCAGCAAAGTTTTGACACAGGGGGCCAAGTACGAGCAGTACTTC.

The chain combines TRBV6-1 with TRBJ2-1; 9 bases fit TRBD1. The germline CDR1 and CDR2 sequences are MNHNS and SASEGT. This CDR3 is built from 15 residues. The V segment lost 7 bases and the J segment 4 bases; nucleotides outside the gene matches: 8. The CDR3 nucleotides read TGTGCCAGCACCCACGGGGACAGGGCGTACAATGAGCAGTTCTTC. Its protein is CASTHGDRAYNEQFF.

This rearrangement joins TRBV4-2 to TRBJ2-5, with D possibly being TRBD2 (6 bases). The CDR3 is made up of 13 amino acids. V lost 1 base and J 7 bases, leaving 10 bases between the germline ends. CDR1 and CDR2 (germline): LGHNA, YNFKEQ. This chain's CDR3 is CASSQGDSRTQYF. CDR3 DNA sequence: TGTGCCAGCAGCCAAGGGGACTCGAGGACCCAGTACTTC.

J is TRBJ2-2 and V is TRBV20-1; 8 positions match TRBD1. CDR1 is DFQATT, CDR2 SNEGSKA, per germline (reference sequence). The CDR3 consists of 16 residues. The V and J ends lost 1 base and 3 bases, in that order; junction bases with no gene match: 7. The CDR3, as DNA: TGCAGTGCTAGAGGGACAGGGACCAAATACACCGGGGAGCTGTTTTTT. Residues: CSARGTGTKYTGELFF.